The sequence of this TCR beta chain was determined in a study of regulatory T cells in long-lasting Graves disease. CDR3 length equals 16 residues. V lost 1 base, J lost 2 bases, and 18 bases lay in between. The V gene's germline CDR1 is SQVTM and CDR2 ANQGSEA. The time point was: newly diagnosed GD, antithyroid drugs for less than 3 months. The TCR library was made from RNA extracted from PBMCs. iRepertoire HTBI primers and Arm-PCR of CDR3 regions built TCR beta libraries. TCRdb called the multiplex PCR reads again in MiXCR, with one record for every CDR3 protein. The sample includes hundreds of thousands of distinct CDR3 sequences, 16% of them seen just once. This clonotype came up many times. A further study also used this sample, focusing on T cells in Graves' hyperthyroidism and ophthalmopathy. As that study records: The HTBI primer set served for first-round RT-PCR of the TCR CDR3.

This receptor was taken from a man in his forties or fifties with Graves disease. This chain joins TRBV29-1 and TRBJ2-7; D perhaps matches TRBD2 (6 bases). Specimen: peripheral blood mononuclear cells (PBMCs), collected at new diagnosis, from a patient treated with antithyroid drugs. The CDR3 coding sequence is TGCAGCGTTGAAGGGTCTACCGGGACTGGTGCCTACGAGCAGTACTTC. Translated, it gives CSVEGSTGTGAYEQYF.